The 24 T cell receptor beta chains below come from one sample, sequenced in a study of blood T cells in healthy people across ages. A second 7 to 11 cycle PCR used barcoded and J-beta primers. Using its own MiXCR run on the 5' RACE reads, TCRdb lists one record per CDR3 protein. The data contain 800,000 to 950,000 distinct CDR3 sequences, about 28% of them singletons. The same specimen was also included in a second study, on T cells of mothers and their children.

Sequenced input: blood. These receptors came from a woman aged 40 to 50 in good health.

The DNA of the CDR3 is TGCGCCAGCAGCGGAGTCGGGGCTGAGGGTAATGAGCAGTTCTTC. It is translated as CASSGVGAEGNEQFF. The chain uses TRBV5-1 and TRBJ2-1; TRBD1 or TRBD2 may be the D gene (5 bases each). CDR3 size: 15 residues. The germline gives CDR1 SGHRS, CDR2 YFSETQ. Trimming took off 4 bases at V and 7 bases at J, with 18 bases between the two ends.

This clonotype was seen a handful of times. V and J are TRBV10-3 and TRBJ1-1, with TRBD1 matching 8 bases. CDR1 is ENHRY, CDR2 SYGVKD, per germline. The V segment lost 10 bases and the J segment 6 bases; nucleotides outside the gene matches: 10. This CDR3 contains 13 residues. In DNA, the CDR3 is TGTGCCACGAAGGACAGGGTCGTTGCTGAAGCTTTCTTT. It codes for CATKDRVVAEAFF.

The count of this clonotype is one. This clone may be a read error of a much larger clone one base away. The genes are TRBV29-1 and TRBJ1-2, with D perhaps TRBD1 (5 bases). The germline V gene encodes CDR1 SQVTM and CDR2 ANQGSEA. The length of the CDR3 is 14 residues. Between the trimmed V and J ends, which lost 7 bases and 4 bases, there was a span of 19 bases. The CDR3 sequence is CSALTGGDGYGYTF. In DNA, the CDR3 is TGCAGCGCCCTAACGGGAGGGGACGGCTATGGCTACACCTTC.

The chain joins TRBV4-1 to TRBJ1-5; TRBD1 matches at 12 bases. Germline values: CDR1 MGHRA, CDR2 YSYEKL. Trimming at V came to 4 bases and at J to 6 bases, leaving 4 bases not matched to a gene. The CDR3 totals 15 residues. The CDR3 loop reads CASSRGTGGVQPQHF. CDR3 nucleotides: TGCGCCAGCAGCCGCGGGACAGGGGGCGTTCAGCCCCAGCATTTT.

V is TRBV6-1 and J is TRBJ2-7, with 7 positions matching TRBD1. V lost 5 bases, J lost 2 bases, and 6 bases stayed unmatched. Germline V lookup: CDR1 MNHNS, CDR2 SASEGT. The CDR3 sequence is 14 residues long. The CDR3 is CASSPDRFTYEQYF. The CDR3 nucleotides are TGTGCCAGCAGTCCGGACAGGTTCACCTACGAGCAGTACTTC.

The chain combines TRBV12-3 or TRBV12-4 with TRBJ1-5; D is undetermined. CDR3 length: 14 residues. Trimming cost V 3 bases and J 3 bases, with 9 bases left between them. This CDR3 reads CASSFFGFNQPQHF. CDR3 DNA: TGTGCCAGCAGTTTTTTCGGGTTCAATCAGCCCCAGCATTTT.

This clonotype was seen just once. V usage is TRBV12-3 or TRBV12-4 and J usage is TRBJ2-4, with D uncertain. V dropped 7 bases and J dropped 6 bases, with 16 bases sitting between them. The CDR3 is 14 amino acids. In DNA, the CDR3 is TGTGCCAGCACCCTTATGGCAGGAAGAAACATTCAGTACTTC. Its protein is CASTLMAGRNIQYF.

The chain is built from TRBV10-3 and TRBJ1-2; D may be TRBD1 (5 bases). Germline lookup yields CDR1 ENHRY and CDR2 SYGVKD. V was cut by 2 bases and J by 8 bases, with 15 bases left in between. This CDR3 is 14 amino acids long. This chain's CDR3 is CAISEDSSVGGYTF. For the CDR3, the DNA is TGTGCCATCAGTGAGGACAGTTCAGTGGGAGGCTACACCTTC.

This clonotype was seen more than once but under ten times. CDR3 sequence: CSAPGQGYEQFF. The CDR3 DNA is TGCAGTGCTCCCGGACAGGGGTATGAGCAGTTCTTC. The gene calls are TRBV20-1 and TRBJ2-1; 9 nucleotides line up with TRBD1. CDR1 DFQATT and CDR2 SNEGSKA come from the germline V gene (reference sequence). V shed 5 bases and J 8 bases; nucleotides not matched to a gene: 4. The length of the CDR3 is 12 residues.

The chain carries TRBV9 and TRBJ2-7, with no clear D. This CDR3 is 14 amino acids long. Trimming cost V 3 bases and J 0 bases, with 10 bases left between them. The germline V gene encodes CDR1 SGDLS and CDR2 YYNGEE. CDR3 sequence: CASSGTTASYEQYF. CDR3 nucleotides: TGTGCCAGCAGCGGGACGACCGCCTCCTACGAGCAGTACTTC. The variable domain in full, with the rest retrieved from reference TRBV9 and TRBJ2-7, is DSGVTQTPKHLITATGQRVTLRCSPRSGDLSVYWYQQSLDQGLQFLIQYYNGEERAKGNILERFSAQQFPDLHSELNLSSLELGDSALYFCASSGTTASYEQYFGPGTRLTVT.

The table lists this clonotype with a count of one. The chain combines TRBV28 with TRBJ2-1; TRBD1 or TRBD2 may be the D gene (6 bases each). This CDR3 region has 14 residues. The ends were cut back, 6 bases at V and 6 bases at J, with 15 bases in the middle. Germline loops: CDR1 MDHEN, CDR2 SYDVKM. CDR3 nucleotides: TGTGCCAGCAGGCTCCCCGGGGGCTTCAATGAGCAGTTCTTC. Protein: CASRLPGGFNEQFF.

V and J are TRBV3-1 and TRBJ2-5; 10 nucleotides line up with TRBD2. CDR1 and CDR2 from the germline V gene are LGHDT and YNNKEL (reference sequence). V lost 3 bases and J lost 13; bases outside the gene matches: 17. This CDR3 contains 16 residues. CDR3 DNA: TGTGCCAGCAGCCAGGCTGGGACTAGCGTCCGCAATGAGCGGTACTTC. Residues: CASSQAGTSVRNERYF.

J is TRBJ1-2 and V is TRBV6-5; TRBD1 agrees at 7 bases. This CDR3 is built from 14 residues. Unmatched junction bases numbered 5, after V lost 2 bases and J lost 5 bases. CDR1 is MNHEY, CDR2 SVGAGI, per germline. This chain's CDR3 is CASSYVGQIYGYTF. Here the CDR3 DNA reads TGTGCCAGCAGTTACGTGGGACAGATATATGGCTACACCTTC.

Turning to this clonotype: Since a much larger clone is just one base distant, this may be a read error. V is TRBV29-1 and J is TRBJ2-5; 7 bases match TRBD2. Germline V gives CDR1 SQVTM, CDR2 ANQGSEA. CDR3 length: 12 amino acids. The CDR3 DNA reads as TGCAGCGTGGGAGGGGCGCGGGAGACCCTGTACTTC. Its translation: CSVGGARETLYF.

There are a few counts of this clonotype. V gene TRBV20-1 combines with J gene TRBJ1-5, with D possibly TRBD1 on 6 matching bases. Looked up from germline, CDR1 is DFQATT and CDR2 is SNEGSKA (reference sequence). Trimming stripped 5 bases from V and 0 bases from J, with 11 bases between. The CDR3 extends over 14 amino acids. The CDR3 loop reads CSAVRGNSNQPQHF. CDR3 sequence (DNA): TGCAGTGCTGTCAGGGGAAATAGCAATCAGCCCCAGCATTTT.

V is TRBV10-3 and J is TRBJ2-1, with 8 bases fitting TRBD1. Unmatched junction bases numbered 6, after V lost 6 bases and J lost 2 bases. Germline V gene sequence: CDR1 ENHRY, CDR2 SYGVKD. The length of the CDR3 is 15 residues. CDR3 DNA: TGTGCCATCAGAGGTGACAGGGGACCCTACAATGAGCAGTTCTTC. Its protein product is CAIRGDRGPYNEQFF.

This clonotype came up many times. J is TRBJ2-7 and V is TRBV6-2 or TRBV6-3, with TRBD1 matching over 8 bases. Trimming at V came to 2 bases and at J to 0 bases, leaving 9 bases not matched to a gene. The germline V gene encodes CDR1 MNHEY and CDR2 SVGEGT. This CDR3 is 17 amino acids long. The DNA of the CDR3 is TGTGCCAGCAGTTACGGGACAGGATCAACGAACTCCTACGAGCAGTACTTC. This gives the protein CASSYGTGSTNSYEQYF.

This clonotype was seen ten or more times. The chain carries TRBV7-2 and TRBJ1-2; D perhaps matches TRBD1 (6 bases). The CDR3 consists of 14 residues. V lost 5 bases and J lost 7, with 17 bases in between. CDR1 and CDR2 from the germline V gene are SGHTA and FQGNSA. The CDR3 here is CASSNRGGRGGYTF. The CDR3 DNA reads TGTGCCAGCAGCAATCGAGGGGGGAGGGGTGGCTACACCTTC. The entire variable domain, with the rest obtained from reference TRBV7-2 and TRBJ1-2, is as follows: GAGVSQSPSNKVTEKGKDVELRCDPISGHTALYWYRQSLGQGLEFLIYFQGNSAPDKSGLPSDRFSAERTGGSVSTLTIQRTQQEDSAVYLCASSNRGGRGGYTFGSGTRLTVV.

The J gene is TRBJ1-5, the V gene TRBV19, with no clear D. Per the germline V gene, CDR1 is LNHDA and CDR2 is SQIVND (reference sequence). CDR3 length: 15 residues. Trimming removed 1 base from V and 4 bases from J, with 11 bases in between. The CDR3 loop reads CASSIGQVENQPQHF. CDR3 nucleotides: TGTGCCAGTAGTATAGGGCAGGTGGAAAATCAGCCCCAGCATTTT.

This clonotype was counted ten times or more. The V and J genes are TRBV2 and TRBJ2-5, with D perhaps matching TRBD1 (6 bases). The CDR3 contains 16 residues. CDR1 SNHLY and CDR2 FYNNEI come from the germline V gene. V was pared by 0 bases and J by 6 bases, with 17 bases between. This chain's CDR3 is CASSEAVQGGRKTQYF. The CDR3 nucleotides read TGTGCCAGCAGTGAAGCAGTACAGGGTGGTAGGAAGACCCAGTACTTC.

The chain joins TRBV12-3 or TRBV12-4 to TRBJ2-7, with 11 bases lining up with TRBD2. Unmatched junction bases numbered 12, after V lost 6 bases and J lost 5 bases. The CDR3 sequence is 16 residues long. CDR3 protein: CASSTPGTSGRNEQYF. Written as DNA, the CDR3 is TGTGCCAGCAGCACTCCAGGGACTAGCGGACGTAACGAGCAGTACTTC.

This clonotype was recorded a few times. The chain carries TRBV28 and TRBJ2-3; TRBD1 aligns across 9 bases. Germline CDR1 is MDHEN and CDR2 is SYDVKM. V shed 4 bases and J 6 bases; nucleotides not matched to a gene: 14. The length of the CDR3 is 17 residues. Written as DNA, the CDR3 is TGTGCCAGCAGTTCGCCGGGACAGGGACCCAAAGGTGATACGCAGTATTTT. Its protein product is CASSSPGQGPKGDTQYF.

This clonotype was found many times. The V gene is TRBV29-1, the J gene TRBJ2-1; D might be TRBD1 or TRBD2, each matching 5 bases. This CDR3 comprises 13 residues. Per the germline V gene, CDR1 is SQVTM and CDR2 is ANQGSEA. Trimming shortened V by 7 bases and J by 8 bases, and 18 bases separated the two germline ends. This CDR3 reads CSASGTPNDEQFF. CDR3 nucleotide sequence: TGCAGCGCCTCCGGGACGCCGAACGATGAGCAGTTCTTC.

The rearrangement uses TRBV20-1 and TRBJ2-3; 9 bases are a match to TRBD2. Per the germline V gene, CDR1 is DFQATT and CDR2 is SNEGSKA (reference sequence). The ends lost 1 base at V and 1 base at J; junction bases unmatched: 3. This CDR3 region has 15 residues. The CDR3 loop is CSARGRTSGTDTQYF. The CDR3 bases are TGCAGTGCTAGAGGCAGGACTAGCGGCACAGATACGCAGTATTTT.